Listed below are T cell receptor beta chains from one sample, sequenced in a study of shared clonotypes between healthy human individuals. Clones were read by immunoSEQ multiplex PCR, and TCRdb kept only the in-frame ones, dropping some. The sample has approximately 320,000 clones, about nine tenths seen once. Input material: memory CD8+ T cells sorted from blood. These receptors were obtained from a man between 18 and 35 years old in good health. CDR3s include the opening cysteine and the closing phenylalanine or tryptophan. D genes are given only for firm matches. A row's size may be missing; if present it is once, few, many or a size class.

V	D	size	J	CDR3	DNA
TRBV13	TRBD2	.	TRBJ2-1	CASSPEAGIYNEQFF	TGTGCCAGCAGCCCGGAAGCGGGGATATACAATGAGCAGTTCTTC
TRBV30	TRBD1	.	TRBJ1-1	CAWSVWDRGDTEAFF	TGTGCCTGGAGTGTCTGGGACAGGGGGGACACTGAAGCTTTCTTT
TRBV2	.	few	TRBJ1-2	CASMEAGGGDYGYTF	TGTGCCAGCATGGAAGCAGGCGGGGGTGACTATGGCTACACCTTC
TRBV9	TRBD2	.	TRBJ2-7	CASSPPGRAYEQYF	TGTGCCAGCAGCCCACCCGGGAGGGCCTACGAGCAGTACTTC
TRBV7-8	.	.	TRBJ1-5	CASSRVEGMGPQHF	TGTGCCAGCAGCCGGGTGGAGGGGATGGGGCCCCAGCATTTT
TRBV7-9	.	.	TRBJ2-5	CASSLGEAGGQETQYF	TGTGCCAGCAGCTTAGGGGAGGCGGGCGGCCAAGAGACCCAGTACTTC
TRBV11-2	.	once	TRBJ2-3	CASSLDTDTQYF	TGTGCCAGCAGCCTCGACACAGATACGCAGTATTTT
TRBV6-5	.	.	TRBJ2-5	CASSSPREGKETQYF	TGTGCCAGCAGTTCTCCCCGGGAAGGAAAAGAGACCCAGTACTTC
TRBV13	TRBD2	.	TRBJ2-6	CASSFSEREPGANVLTF	TGTGCCAGCAGCTTCAGCGAGCGGGAGCCCGGGGCCAACGTCCTGACTTTC
TRBV19	.	.	TRBJ2-7	CASSAKRDNPYEQYF	TGTGCCAGTAGTGCAAAACGGGACAATCCCTACGAGCAGTACTTC
TRBV27	.	.	TRBJ2-5	CASSAYGQETQYF	TGTGCCAGCAGTGCATATGGGCAAGAGACCCAGTACTTC
TRBV29-1	TRBD1	.	TRBJ2-7	CSVAGGQVPGEQYF	TGCAGCGTTGCCGGCGGACAGGTCCCAGGCGAGCAGTACTTC
TRBV10-3	.	.	TRBJ1-2	CAISELTADGGYTF	TGTGCCATCAGTGAGCTAACGGCCGACGGGGGCTACACCTTC
TRBV7-9	TRBD1	.	TRBJ2-1	CASSPGQGLHYNEQFF	TGTGCCAGCAGCCCCGGACAGGGCCTTCACTACAATGAGCAGTTCTTC
TRBV27	.	.	TRBJ2-2	CASSFGQLTGELFF	TGTGCCAGCAGTTTCGGACAGCTCACCGGGGAGCTGTTTTTT
TRBV28	TRBD2	.	TRBJ2-2	CASSPLGEGTGELFF	TGTGCCAGCAGTCCCTTGGGGGAGGGCACCGGGGAGCTGTTTTTT
TRBV5-8	TRBD2	.	TRBJ2-3	CASSSKRESLFTQYF	TGTGCCAGCAGCTCCAAGCGGGAGTCTCTCTTTACGCAGTATTTT
TRBV5-6	TRBD2	.	TRBJ2-1	CASSFWTSGLYNEQFF	TGTGCCAGCAGCTTTTGGACTAGCGGGCTCTACAATGAGCAGTTCTTC
TRBV11-2	TRBD2	.	TRBJ2-3	CASSLIAGASGDTQYF	TGTGCCAGCAGCTTGATAGCGGGGGCCAGTGGGGATACGCAGTATTTT
TRBV5-1	.	.	TRBJ2-5	CASKMYSEETQYF	TGCGCCAGCAAAATGTACTCGGAAGAGACCCAGTACTTC
TRBV13	TRBD2	.	TRBJ2-7	CASSSGLAGGPLYEQYF	TGTGCCAGCAGTTCGGGGCTAGCGGGAGGACCCCTCTACGAGCAGTACTTC
TRBV4-1	TRBD2	.	TRBJ2-7	CASSLRTSGTRGYEQYF	TGCGCCAGCAGCCTCCGGACTAGCGGGACCCGCGGTTACGAGCAGTACTTC
TRBV29-1	.	.	TRBJ1-2	CSVPKGDIYGYTF	TGCAGCGTTCCTAAGGGGGACATCTATGGCTACACCTTC
TRBV7-9	.	.	TRBJ1-5	CASSLGGEPQHF	TGTGCCAGCAGCTTAGGGGGGGAGCCCCAGCATTTT
TRBV27	.	.	TRBJ1-2	CASSPLGSVNYGYTF	TGTGCCAGCAGTCCCCTGGGGTCGGTTAACTATGGCTACACCTTC
TRBV29-1	.	.	TRBJ2-3	CSVNPQVSTDTQYF	TGCAGCGTAAACCCTCAAGTAAGCACAGATACGCAGTATTTT
TRBV7-9	.	once	TRBJ2-2	CASTLLTGELFF	TGTGCCAGCACCTTACTGACCGGGGAGCTGTTTTTT
TRBV28	.	.	TRBJ1-6	CASSLMGGSPLHF	TGTGCCAGCAGTCTGATGGGTGGGTCACCCCTCCACTTT
TRBV6-5	TRBD2	.	TRBJ2-2	CASSYLAGVPGELFF	TGTGCCAGCAGTTACCTAGCGGGGGTCCCCGGGGAGCTGTTTTTT
TRBV11-2	TRBD1	.	TRBJ2-7	CASSLDLKGRGRYEQYF	TGTGCCAGCAGCTTAGATCTAAAGGGCAGGGGGCGTTACGAGCAGTACTTC
TRBV6-5	.	.	TRBJ2-2	CASSEALTGELFF	TGTGCCAGCAGCGAAGCTCTCACCGGGGAGCTGTTTTTT
TRBV7-2	.	.	TRBJ2-1	CASSPYGLSSYNEQFF	TGTGCCAGCAGCCCCTACGGGTTGAGCTCCTACAATGAGCAGTTCTTC
TRBV4-1	.	.	TRBJ2-7	CASSQLMLYHSYEQYF	TGCGCCAGCAGCCAATTAATGCTATACCACTCCTACGAGCAGTACTTC
TRBV28	TRBD1	.	TRBJ1-6	CASPSRRQGTMAYNSPLHF	TGTGCCAGCCCCTCCCGCCGACAGGGGACAATGGCCTATAATTCACCCCTCCACTTT
TRBV28	.	.	TRBJ2-2	CASSLPGERYTGELFF	TGTGCCAGCAGTTTGCCCGGGGAACGGTACACCGGGGAGCTGTTTTTT
TRBV5-6	.	.	TRBJ1-6	CASSLFGSPLHF	TGTGCCAGCAGCTTGTTTGGTTCACCCCTCCACTTT
TRBV11-2	.	.	TRBJ2-7	CASSWFSGSTYEQYF	TGTGCCAGCAGTTGGTTTAGCGGATCGACCTACGAGCAGTACTTC
TRBV4-1	.	.	TRBJ1-3	CASSQGVAGNTIYF	TGCGCCAGCAGTCAGGGCGTAGCTGGAAACACCATATATTTT
TRBV9	.	.	TRBJ1-2	CASSVRPGYYGYTF	TGTGCCAGCAGCGTGAGGCCGGGGTACTATGGCTACACCTTC
TRBV5-6	TRBD2	.	TRBJ2-7	CASSLAGGSYEQYF	TGTGCCAGCAGCTTAGCGGGAGGATCTTACGAGCAGTACTTC
TRBV4-3	.	.	TRBJ1-4	CASSLNSDGIATNEKLFF	TGCGCCAGCAGCCTCAATTCTGACGGGATTGCAACTAATGAAAAACTGTTTTTT
TRBV5-1	.	.	TRBJ1-4	CASSLTGTATNEKLFF	TGCGCCAGCAGCTTGACAGGGACTGCAACTAATGAAAAACTGTTTTTT
TRBV7-9	.	.	TRBJ2-7	CASSPVIGGYEQYF	TGTGCCAGCAGCCCCGTAATAGGTGGCTACGAGCAGTACTTC
TRBV7-8	TRBD2	.	TRBJ2-1	CASSPLLAGVANEQFF	TGTGCCAGCAGCCCTCTACTAGCGGGAGTTGCCAATGAGCAGTTCTTC
TRBV4-1	.	.	TRBJ2-7	CASSPGAGGVYEQYF	TGCGCCAGCAGCCCTGGGGCAGGGGGGGTCTACGAGCAGTACTTC
TRBV10-3	.	few	TRBJ1-4	CAISRTSNEKLFF	TGTGCCATCAGCAGGACAAGTAATGAAAAACTGTTTTTT
TRBV4-1	.	.	TRBJ1-2	CASIRGYTF	TGCGCCAGCATCCGGGGCTACACCTTC
TRBV27	.	.	TRBJ2-7	CASSSHLQGLEQYF	TGTGCCAGCAGTTCCCACCTACAGGGACTTGAGCAGTACTTC
TRBV7-8	.	.	TRBJ2-7	CASSPLGGATSYEQYF	TGTGCCAGCAGCCCTTTAGGAGGGGCCACTTCCTACGAGCAGTACTTC
TRBV5-1	.	.	TRBJ2-5	CASSLESGLTETQYF	TGCGCCAGCAGCTTGGAGTCAGGGTTAACGGAGACCCAGTACTTC
TRBV13	TRBD2	.	TRBJ2-1	CASSRTSGADGDEQFF	TGTGCCAGCAGCCGGACTAGCGGGGCCGACGGGGATGAGCAGTTCTTC
TRBV9	.	.	TRBJ1-6	CASSLGVTTRADSPLHF	TGTGCCAGCAGCTTGGGGGTGACAACTAGGGCCGATTCACCCCTCCACTTT
TRBV29-1	.	.	TRBJ2-3	CSVVGGGTDTQYF	TGCAGCGTTGTCGGGGGAGGCACAGATACGCAGTATTTT
TRBV10-3	.	.	TRBJ2-7	CAISALRDDYEQYF	TGTGCCATCAGTGCGTTACGGGACGACTACGAGCAGTACTTC
TRBV9	.	.	TRBJ2-5	CASSVASPPETQYF	TGTGCCAGCAGCGTAGCCTCCCCCCCAGAGACCCAGTACTTC
TRBV28	.	.	TRBJ2-1	CASGGGGRDSYNEQFF	TGTGCCAGCGGGGGGGGCGGACGGGACTCCTACAATGAGCAGTTCTTC
TRBV5-1	TRBD1	.	TRBJ2-7	CASSLGPSGQGYEQYF	TGCGCCAGCAGCTTGGGACCCTCGGGACAGGGCTACGAGCAGTACTTC
TRBV4-3	.	few	TRBJ1-6	CATSGGRGSPLHF	TGCGCCACCTCTGGGGGTAGAGGCTCACCCCTCCACTTT
TRBV28	TRBD1	many	TRBJ1-2	CACETATGGYYGYTF	TGTGCCTGTGAGACGGCGACAGGGGGGTACTATGGCTACACCTTC